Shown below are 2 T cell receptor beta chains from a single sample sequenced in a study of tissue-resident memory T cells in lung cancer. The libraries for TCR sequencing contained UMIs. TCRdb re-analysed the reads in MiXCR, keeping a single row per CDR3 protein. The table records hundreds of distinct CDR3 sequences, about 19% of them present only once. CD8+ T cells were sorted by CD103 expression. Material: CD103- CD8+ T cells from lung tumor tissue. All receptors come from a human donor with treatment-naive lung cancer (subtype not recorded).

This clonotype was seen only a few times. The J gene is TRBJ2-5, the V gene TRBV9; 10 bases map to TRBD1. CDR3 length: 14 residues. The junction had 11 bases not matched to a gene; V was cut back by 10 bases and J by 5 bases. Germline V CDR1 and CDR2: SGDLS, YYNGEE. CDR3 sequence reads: CASGPGQGTETQYF. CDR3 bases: TGTGCCTCGGGGCCGGGACAGGGGACGGAGACCCAGTACTTC.

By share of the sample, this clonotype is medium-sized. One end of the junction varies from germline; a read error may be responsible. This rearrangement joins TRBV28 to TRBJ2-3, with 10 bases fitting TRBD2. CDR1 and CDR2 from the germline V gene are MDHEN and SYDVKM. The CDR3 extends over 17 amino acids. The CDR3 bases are TGTGCCAGCAGTCTATGGACTAGCGGAGCGATTCAGGATACGCAGTATTTT. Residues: CASSLWTSGAIQDTQYF.